The rows below give T cell receptor beta chains drawn from one sample of a study of blood T cell repertoires in COVID-19. TCRdb's table, derived via immunoSEQ multiplex PCR, lists solely in-frame clones and lacks some. This table holds about 110,000 clones, around nine tenths found once. The sample comprised peripheral blood. Receptors were obtained from a human donor in a cohort sampled during active COVID-19. CDR3s include the opening cysteine and the closing phenylalanine or tryptophan. The order of the fields is V gene, D gene, J gene, clone size, CDR3 protein, CDR3 DNA. A D gene is named only where the DNA matches it firmly. The listing skips clone size in some rows; elsewhere it reads once, few, many or a size class.

TRBV28,.,TRBJ2-1,.,CASSLLGAGNNEQFF,TGTGCCAGCAGTTTACTTGGGGCTGGGAACAATGAGCAGTTCTTC
TRBV7-2,TRBD1,TRBJ2-7,.,CASSFDRDYEQYF,TGTGCCAGCAGCTTCGACAGGGACTACGAGCAGTACTTC
TRBV28,TRBD1,TRBJ1-4,once,CASSPEDRVINEKLFF,TGTGCCAGCAGTCCGGAGGACAGGGTCATTAATGAAAAACTGTTTTTT
TRBV9,TRBD2,TRBJ2-5,.,CASSVDGRSQETQYF,TGTGCCAGCAGCGTAGACGGGAGGAGCCAAGAGACCCAGTACTTC
TRBV5-1,TRBD1,TRBJ2-7,.,CASSPGQGATEQYF,TGCGCCAGCAGCCCGGGACAGGGGGCGACCGAGCAGTACTTC
TRBV6-6,.,TRBJ2-3,few,CASSYRDSTDTQYF,TGTGCCAGCAGTTACAGGGACTCCACAGATACGCAGTATTTT
TRBV5-5,TRBD2,TRBJ2-1,.,CASSSRLAVGNEQFF,TGTGCCAGCAGCTCAAGACTAGCGGTGGGCAATGAGCAGTTCTTC
TRBV5-4,.,TRBJ1-2,.,CASSLEAGPDGYTF,TGTGCCAGCAGCTTGGAAGCGGGGCCGGATGGCTACACCTTC
TRBV3-1/TRBV3-2,TRBD2,TRBJ2-5,.,CASSQRGGMETQYF,TGTGCCAGCAGCCAGCGGGGGGGCATGGAGACCCAGTACTTC
TRBV7-6,.,TRBJ2-7,.,CASSSYRDTSPYEQYF,TGTGCCAGCAGCTCCTACCGGGACACCAGTCCCTACGAGCAGTACTTC
TRBV6-4,.,TRBJ1-2,.,CASSDSNPTKYGYTF,TGTGCCAGCAGTGACTCGAACCCGACAAAGTATGGCTACACCTTC
TRBV11-1,.,TRBJ1-1,.,CASSLAGATLNTEAFF,TGTGCCAGCAGCCTGGCTGGGGCCACTTTGAACACTGAAGCTTTCTTT
TRBV5-1,.,TRBJ2-7,few,CASSPRRDSYEQYF,TGCGCCAGCAGCCCCCGACGGGATTCCTACGAGCAGTACTTC
TRBV5-1,.,TRBJ1-4,.,CASSFYAGSNRDEKLFF,TGCGCCAGCAGCTTTTACGCGGGATCTAATAGGGATGAAAAACTGTTTTTT
TRBV20-1,.,TRBJ1-2,.,CSATANYGYTF,TGCAGTGCGACAGCTAACTATGGCTACACCTTC
TRBV30,.,TRBJ1-6,.,CAWSVPVGGSSNSPLHF,TGTGCCTGGAGTGTACCAGTTGGAGGGTCGAGTAATTCACCCCTCCACTTT
TRBV5-1,TRBD1,TRBJ1-2,.,CASSWDRGGYTF,TGCGCCAGCAGCTGGGACAGAGGAGGCTACACCTTC
TRBV29-1,TRBD2,TRBJ2-1,.,CSVGGTSGGMNEQFF,TGCAGCGTTGGAGGGACTAGCGGGGGTATGAATGAGCAGTTCTTC
TRBV5-1,TRBD2,TRBJ2-3,.,CASSPQGGSSDTQYF,TGCGCCAGCAGCCCCCAGGGCGGGAGTTCAGATACGCAGTATTTT
TRBV4-2,.,TRBJ2-3,few,CASSQFNPRADTQYF,TGTGCCAGCAGCCAATTTAATCCTCGCGCAGATACGCAGTATTTT
TRBV2,.,TRBJ1-6,.,CASTLDRISYNSPLHF,TGTGCCAGCACCTTAGACAGGATCTCCTATAATTCACCCCTCCACTTT
TRBV28,TRBD1,TRBJ2-1,.,CASSLTGQGAQQFF,TGTGCCAGCAGTTTAACCGGACAGGGGGCGCAGCAGTTCTTC
TRBV11-2,TRBD2,TRBJ2-1,.,CASSPGTSGGISEQFF,TGTGCCAGCAGCCCGGGGACTAGCGGGGGGATAAGTGAGCAGTTCTTC
TRBV10-3,TRBD1,TRBJ2-3,.,CAIRGTVEDTQYF,TGTGCCATCAGAGGGACAGTGGAAGATACGCAGTATTTT